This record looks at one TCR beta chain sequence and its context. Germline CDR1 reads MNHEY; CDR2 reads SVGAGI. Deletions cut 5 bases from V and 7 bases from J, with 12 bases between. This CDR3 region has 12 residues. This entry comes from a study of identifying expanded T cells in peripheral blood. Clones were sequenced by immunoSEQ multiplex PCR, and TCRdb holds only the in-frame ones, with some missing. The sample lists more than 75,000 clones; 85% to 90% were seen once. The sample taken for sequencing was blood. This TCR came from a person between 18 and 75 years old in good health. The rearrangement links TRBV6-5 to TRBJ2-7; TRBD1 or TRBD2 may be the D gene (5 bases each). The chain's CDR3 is CASSATWGEQYF. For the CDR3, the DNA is TGTGCCAGCAGTGCTACGTGGGGGGAGCAGTACTTC.